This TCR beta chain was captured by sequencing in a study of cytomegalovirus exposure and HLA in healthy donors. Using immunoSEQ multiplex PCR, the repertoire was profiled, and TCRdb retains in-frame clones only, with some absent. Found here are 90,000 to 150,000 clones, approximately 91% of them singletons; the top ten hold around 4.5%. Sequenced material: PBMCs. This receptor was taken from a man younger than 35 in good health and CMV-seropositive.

For the CDR3, the DNA is TGTGCCAGCAGAGACAGGGGGACCTACAATGAGCAGTTCTTC. It encodes CASRDRGTYNEQFF. This rearrangement joins TRBV6-5 to TRBJ2-1; 9 bases line up with TRBD1. The trim removed 6 bases at V and 2 bases at J, leaving 2 bases unmatched. The CDR3 consists of 14 residues. Germline V gene data show CDR1 as MNHEY and CDR2 as SVGAGI.